Described below is a single T cell receptor beta chain sequence and its context. Original data processing: Estimates of nucleated cell counts were drawn from the amplification of reference gene primers. The table came from immunoSEQ multiplex PCR; TCRdb's copy has only in-frame clones and leaves some out. V and J calls plus clone size are reproduced from that table; the DNA served to infer D and trimming. The sample includes some 170,000 clones, roughly 87% of them seen just once. Clinical histories supplied by participants themselves formed the basis of cohort assignment. The data originate from a study of blood T cell repertoires in COVID-19. CDR3 length: 18 residues. With V trimmed by 0 bases and J by 3 bases, 11 bases remained unmatched. CDR1 is MNHEY, CDR2 SMNVEV, per germline (reference sequence).

The J gene is TRBJ2-3, the V gene TRBV27, with 8 bases lining up with TRBD2. This sequence originates from a human donor with acute COVID-19. The donor label of this sample is uncertain. The sample was PBMCs or T cells enriched from blood (not recorded which). The DNA of the CDR3 is TGTGCCAGCAGTTTATCAGGTAGCGGGGCACCGGGTACAGATACGCAGTATTTT. Its translation: CASSLSGSGAPGTDTQYF.